The rows below give T cell receptor beta chains drawn from one sample of a study of T cells in Graves' hyperthyroidism and ophthalmopathy. TCRdb called the multiplex PCR reads again in MiXCR, with one record for every CDR3 protein. The repertoire holds roughly 510,000 distinct CDR3 sequences, with under 25% as singletons. The sample consisted of blood. These receptors were taken from a man between 18 and 35 years old with Graves' hyperthyroidism. The CDR3 runs from the conserved cysteine through the conserved F or W. D genes are given only for firm matches. The size field is filled for only some rows; it gives once, few, many or a size class.

TRBJ2-5	TRBV29-1	many	NA	TGCAGCGGCCGACTTGCTTTGTCCGGGGAGACCCAGTACTTC	CSGRLALSGETQYF
TRBJ2-7	TRBV12-3/TRBV12-4	many	TRBD2	TGTGCCAGCAGCCCCTCCCCCCGGACTAGCGAGCAGTACTTC	CASSPSPRTSEQYF
TRBJ2-7	TRBV20-1	many	TRBD2	TGCAGTGCACCGGGACTAGCGGGGAGAGACGAGCAGTACTTC	CSAPGLAGRDEQYF
TRBJ2-5	TRBV30	few	TRBD1	TGTGCCTGGTGCCCCGACAGGGCTCCAGGGGAGACCCAGTACTTC	CAWCPDRAPGETQYF
TRBJ2-5	TRBV27	few	TRBD2	TGTGCCAGCAGAACTTACGAACGAACGGGAGGCGGGGAGACCCAGTACTTC	CASRTYERTGGGETQYF
TRBJ1-2	TRBV12-3/TRBV12-4	many	NA	TGTGCCAGCAGTTTAGCCCCAAGTAGGGGCTACACCTTC	CASSLAPSRGYTF
TRBJ2-6	TRBV11-1	NA	NA	TGTGCCAGCAGGGGCGGTTTACCTGTCCCTGGGGCCAACGTCCTGACTTTC	CASRGGLPVPGANVLTF
TRBJ1-5	TRBV28	many	NA	TGTGCCAGCAGACTTACCGGACGGTGGAACATGCCCCAGCATTTT	CASRLTGRWNMPQHF
TRBJ1-5	TRBV2	many	NA	TGTGCCAGCAGTGAAGCGCGGGGAGTGAGAGGCAATCAGCCCCAGCATTTT	CASSEARGVRGNQPQHF
TRBJ2-2	TRBV14	many	NA	TGTGCCAGCACTCGAGAAACGAACACCGGGGAGCTGTTTTTT	CASTRETNTGELFF
TRBJ1-5	TRBV12-3/TRBV12-4	few	NA	TGTGCCAGCAGTTTGCACAGCGGGGGCAATCAGCCCCAGCATTTT	CASSLHSGGNQPQHF
TRBJ2-5	TRBV25-1	NA	TRBD2	TGTGCCAGCAGTTACTCTGCGGGAGGCCTCCAAGAGACCCAGTACTTC	CASSYSAGGLQETQYF
TRBJ2-7	TRBV4-1	NA	TRBD1	TGCGCCAGCAGCCAACCCGGGACAGGGGACTACGAGCAGTACTTC	CASSQPGTGDYEQYF
TRBJ2-7	TRBV9	many	TRBD2	TGTGCCAGCAGCGTCTCGGGGGGAGTCGGGGAGCAGTACTTC	CASSVSGGVGEQYF
TRBJ2-7	TRBV20-1	many	TRBD1	TGCAGTGCTAGAGATGGGACAGCGTTCCACGAGCAGTACTTC	CSARDGTAFHEQYF
TRBJ1-1	TRBV20-1	many	TRBD1	TGCAGTGCCTTCATCAGGACAGGGCGTACTGAAGCTTTCTTT	CSAFIRTGRTEAFF
TRBJ2-5	TRBV15	NA	NA	TGTGCCACCAGCAGAGCTAACGAAGAGACCCAGTACTTC	CATSRANEETQYF
TRBJ1-5	TRBV20-1	many	TRBD1	TGCAGTGCTTCCGACAGGGGGTTAAGCAATCAGCCCCAGCATTTT	CSASDRGLSNQPQHF
TRBJ2-5	TRBV6-2/TRBV6-3	many	NA	NA	CASSSSQWGEGQETQYF
TRBJ2-2	TRBV10-3	many	NA	TGTGCCATCAGCCTCCGGGACGGGAAGAACACCGGGGAGCTGTTTTTT	CAISLRDGKNTGELFF
TRBJ1-1	TRBV6-1	NA	TRBD1	TGTGCCAGGGCCCCGGGACAGTCTGAAGCTTTCTTT	CARAPGQSEAFF
TRBJ2-4	TRBV11-1	many	NA	TGTGCCAGCAGCCCCTCAAGGGGTTCTCTAGCCAAAAACATTCAGTACTTC	CASSPSRGSLAKNIQYF
TRBJ1-1	TRBV3-1	NA	NA	TGTGCCAGCAGCCTGACAGTTGAGTACACTGAAGCTTTCTTT	CASSLTVEYTEAFF
TRBJ1-1	TRBV28	many	NA	TGTGCCGCCTGTGGAGGGGGTATCAGCACTGAAGCTTTCTTT	CAACGGGISTEAFF
TRBJ2-7	TRBV5-1	NA	NA	TGCGCCAGCGCAACAGGGAGAGAGCAGTACTTC	CASATGREQYF
TRBJ2-2	TRBV12-3/TRBV12-4	NA	NA	TGTGCCAGCAGTTTAGCGCCATTCGTGGAGCTGTTTTTT	CASSLAPFVELFF
TRBJ2-2	TRBV16	NA	TRBD1	TGTGCCAGCACCACGAAGGGGGACAGACACACCGGGGAGCTGTTTTTT	CASTTKGDRHTGELFF
TRBJ1-6	TRBV12-3/TRBV12-4	many	NA	TGTGCCAGCAGTTTAGATAAGTATAATTCACCCCTCCACTTT	CASSLDKYNSPLHF
TRBJ2-5	TRBV20-1	many	NA	TGCAGTGCTAGAGGAGGACTGGAGTTGGAGACCCAGTACTTC	CSARGGLELETQYF
TRBJ1-1	TRBV12-5	NA	NA	TGTGCTAGTGGGCTAGAGGATGAAGCTTTCTTT	CASGLEDEAFF
TRBJ1-5	TRBV6-1	NA	TRBD1	TGTGCCAGCGATAGACAGGGGATTAGGAGCAATCAGCCCCAGCATTTT	CASDRQGIRSNQPQHF
TRBJ2-2	TRBV3-1	NA	TRBD1	TGTGCCAGCAGCCCCTCGGACAGGGGGACCGGGGAGCTGTTTTTT	CASSPSDRGTGELFF
TRBJ1-5	TRBV6-5	NA	NA	TGTGCCAGCAGTTACTCGAGTTATATGGGTGGTCAGCCCCAGCATTTT	CASSYSSYMGGQPQHF
TRBJ1-5	TRBV28	many	NA	TGTGCCAGCACCCTGGGCGTTTCTAACAATCAGCCCCAGCATTTT	CASTLGVSNNQPQHF
TRBJ1-1	TRBV27	many	TRBD1	TGTGCCAGCAGCCTTGGGACAGGGGGGAACACTGAAGCTTTCTTT	CASSLGTGGNTEAFF
TRBJ1-1	TRBV30	many	NA	TGTGCCTGGAGTGAGGCGAACACTGAAGCTTTCTTT	CAWSEANTEAFF
TRBJ2-7	TRBV5-1	many	TRBD1	TGCGCCAGCAGGACGGGACAGCACTCCTACGAGCAGTACTTC	CASRTGQHSYEQYF
TRBJ1-1	TRBV12-5	many	NA	TGTGCTAGTGCCCCAGCCGGTTACACTGAAGCTTTCTTT	CASAPAGYTEAFF
TRBJ2-7	TRBV30	many	NA	TGTGCCTGGAGTCGCAACAGGGCTTCCGAGCAGTACTTC	CAWSRNRASEQYF
TRBJ1-2	TRBV4-1	NA	NA	TGCGCCAGCAGCCAGGAGACAGGAGGGAATGGCTACACCTTC	CASSQETGGNGYTF
TRBJ2-7	TRBV6-1	many	TRBD1	TGTGCCAGCAGCTGGACAGGGGTCGCCTACGAGCAGTACTTC	CASSWTGVAYEQYF
TRBJ2-2	TRBV30	NA	TRBD1	TGTGCCTGGAGTCGGCAGGGGGTAGGAACCGGGGAGCTGTTTTTT	CAWSRQGVGTGELFF
TRBJ1-2	TRBV27	many	TRBD1	TGTGCCAGCAGTTCAAGGGACAGGGGCTATGGCTACACCTTC	CASSSRDRGYGYTF
TRBJ2-7	TRBV20-1	few	NA	TGCAGTGCCTCGACCGATTCCTACGAGCAGTACTTC	CSASTDSYEQYF
TRBJ2-7	TRBV7-9	many	TRBD2	TGTGCCAGCAGCTCGGGACTAGCGGGGAGGCTCGAGCAGTACTTC	CASSSGLAGRLEQYF
TRBJ1-2	TRBV12-3/TRBV12-4	many	NA	TGTGCCAGCCGCCCGTGGGTGGAGTATGGCTACACCTTC	CASRPWVEYGYTF
TRBJ1-2	TRBV7-9	few	NA	TGTGCCAGCAGCAGAGAACAGACCGGCTACACCTTC	CASSREQTGYTF
TRBJ2-7	TRBV20-1	NA	TRBD2	TGCGGTGCCCACACTAGCGGGGGCTCCTACGAGCAGTACTTC	CGAHTSGGSYEQYF
TRBJ2-2	TRBV11-2	NA	TRBD2	TGTGCCAGCAGCTTAGGGTACGGGAGGCGAAGCCCCACCGGGGAGCTGTTTTTT	CASSLGYGRRSPTGELFF
TRBJ1-1	TRBV6-2/TRBV6-3	NA	NA	TGTGCCAGCAGTTACTCGTTGTGGTATGAAGCTTTCTTT	CASSYSLWYEAFF
TRBJ1-2	TRBV29-1	many	NA	TGCAGCGTTGTCTTGGCAAGCTATGGCTACACCTTC	CSVVLASYGYTF
TRBJ1-1	TRBV30	many	NA	TGTGCCTGGAGCCGGGACTCCAACACTGAAGCTTTCTTT	CAWSRDSNTEAFF
TRBJ1-1	TRBV10-3	many	NA	TGTGCCATCAGTGAGTCGGCAGGCGGGGGGATGAACACTGAAGCTTTCTTT	CAISESAGGGMNTEAFF
TRBJ1-5	TRBV12-3/TRBV12-4	many	NA	TGTGCCAGCCGACGGGAGAATCAGCCCCAGCATTTT	CASRRENQPQHF
TRBJ2-2	TRBV19	NA	NA	TGTGCCAGTAGTATAGGGCCCTTCGGCGGGGAGCTGTTTTTT	CASSIGPFGGELFF
TRBJ1-3	TRBV4-1	few	TRBD1	TGCGCCAGCAGCCAACCCTTCCGGGACAGTGGAAACACCATATATTTT	CASSQPFRDSGNTIYF
TRBJ1-5	TRBV5-6	NA	NA	TGTGCCAGCAGCTTCGAGCAGCCCCAGCATTTT	CASSFEQPQHF
TRBJ2-7	TRBV12-3/TRBV12-4	many	NA	TGTGCCAGCAGTTTAGCGCAGATAGGGGAGCAGTACTTC	CASSLAQIGEQYF
TRBJ1-2	TRBV6-1	NA	NA	TGTGCCAGCAGTGATGGTACGGGGGCGAATGGCTACACCTTC	CASSDGTGANGYTF
TRBJ1-2	TRBV11-1	NA	NA	TGTGCCAGCAGCCCACGGGTCTTTCCCTTCTATGGCTACACCTTC	CASSPRVFPFYGYTF